The rows below give T cell receptor beta chains drawn from one sample of a study of PD-1 blockade in classical Hodgkin lymphoma. Method: immunoSEQ multiplex PCR; TCRdb's copy keeps in-frame clones and lacks some. The sample includes about 94,000 clones, 75% to 90% seen only once; the top ten take over 8.5%. Sequenced here: peripheral blood mononuclear cells (PBMCs), sampled before the second cycle of nivolumab. All receptors come from a human donor with classical Hodgkin lymphoma. Both conserved end residues are part of each CDR3. The D gene is left open where the match is weak.

j_call | d_call | v_call | cdr3_length | cdr3_aa
TRBJ2-1 | TRBD2 | TRBV29-1 | 18 | CSAPGGGPRPGSYNEQFF
TRBJ2-7 | TRBD2 | TRBV6-5 | 15 | CASRTPGTRVYEQYF
TRBJ2-7 | . | TRBV27 | 13 | CASSLGETYEQYF
TRBJ2-3 | . | TRBV7-8 | 14 | CASSLGLGTDTQYF
TRBJ2-1 | TRBD2 | TRBV5-1 | 18 | CASGRFQREQVVYNEQFF
TRBJ1-5 | . | TRBV6-1 | 13 | CASSDSDSPVWHF
TRBJ2-1 | TRBD1 | TRBV2 | 14 | CASSQGANNNEQFF
TRBJ2-3 | . | TRBV4-1 | 17 | CASSQIGTPSRTDTQYF
TRBJ2-7 | TRBD2 | TRBV9 | 16 | CASSPSGSASSYEQYF
TRBJ2-7 | . | TRBV4-1 | 15 | CASSQRAESSYEQYF
TRBJ2-7 | TRBD1 | TRBV4-1 | 15 | CASSQVSGGTYEQYF
TRBJ2-2 | TRBD1 | TRBV2 | 14 | CASSEGQGTGELFF
TRBJ2-1 | . | TRBV29-1 | 14 | CSVGNRSSYNEQFF
TRBJ1-5 | . | TRBV6-1 | 11 | CASSGFLPQHF
TRBJ2-2 | TRBD2 | TRBV25-1 | 14 | CASSASGSTGELFF
TRBJ2-7 | TRBD1 | TRBV7-2 | 18 | CASSSPTSGGQGSYEQYF
TRBJ1-2 | . | TRBV15 | 12 | CATSRGTGGYTF
TRBJ2-5 | . | TRBV6-1 | 12 | CASSRGDETQYF
TRBJ2-2 | . | TRBV6-5 | 13 | CASGGLWTGELFF
TRBJ1-3 | TRBD1 | TRBV30 | 13 | CAWSGDSGNTIYF
TRBJ2-1 | TRBD2 | TRBV4-2 | 21 | CASSRGLAGGLNRDYYNEQFF
TRBJ2-7 | . | TRBV7-2 | 14 | CASSLRGGFYEQYF
TRBJ2-3 | . | TRBV6-1 | 13 | CASRQGNADTQYF
TRBJ2-3 | . | TRBV28 | 15 | CASSLMDLNTDTQYF
TRBJ1-5 | . | TRBV6-4 | 14 | CASSGQTYNQPQHF
TRBJ1-6 | TRBD1 | TRBV7-9 | 13 | CASRGQGNSPLHF
TRBJ1-1 | . | TRBV21-1 | 16 | CASSKGRREDETEAFF
TRBJ2-7 | TRBD1 | TRBV18 | 11 | CASSDRVEQYF
TRBJ1-4 | . | TRBV15 | 15 | CATSSGLLPNEKLFF
TRBJ2-7 | TRBD1 | TRBV27 | 18 | CASSLFPGTGQLRGEQYF
TRBJ2-5 | . | TRBV7-8 | 17 | CASSHLSLRDFQETQYF
TRBJ2-7 | . | TRBV10-3 | 16 | CAISRGKESWAYEQYF
TRBJ2-7 | . | TRBV27 | 14 | CASSFLPRWDEQYF
TRBJ1-3 | TRBD1 | TRBV4-2 | 17 | CASSQVGQGKSGNTIYF
TRBJ2-3 | TRBD1 | TRBV18 | 18 | CASSTRPGQGAFTDTQYF
TRBJ2-1 | . | TRBV28 | 15 | CASSPIAETYNEQFF
TRBJ2-2 | . | TRBV6-1 | 13 | CASSELPAGELFF
TRBJ2-5 | . | TRBV7-2 | 15 | CASSRQAAYQETQYF
TRBJ2-3 | . | TRBV27 | 14 | CASSLTRSSDTQYF
TRBJ2-7 | TRBD2 | TRBV2 | 12 | CASILAGFEQYF
TRBJ2-1 | TRBD2 | TRBV2 | 16 | CASSGELAGGYNEQFF
TRBJ2-2 | TRBD2 | TRBV6-1 | 17 | CASSDRWGRGNTGELFF
TRBJ2-2 | . | TRBV6-5 | 16 | CASSYILFAGTGELFF
TRBJ2-1 | TRBD2 | TRBV18 | 16 | CASSQYRGEPYNEQFF
TRBJ1-2 | . | TRBV4-2 | 16 | CASSQGNGQGDYGYTF
TRBJ1-1 | . | TRBV4-2 | 16 | CASSSQAGASNTEAFF
TRBJ2-7 | TRBD2 | TRBV6-1 | 15 | CASNFGSGASYEQYF
TRBJ2-7 | . | TRBV15 | 16 | CATSRDHVQGQDEQYF
TRBJ2-7 | . | TRBV9 | 15 | CASSVGGTPFGEQYF